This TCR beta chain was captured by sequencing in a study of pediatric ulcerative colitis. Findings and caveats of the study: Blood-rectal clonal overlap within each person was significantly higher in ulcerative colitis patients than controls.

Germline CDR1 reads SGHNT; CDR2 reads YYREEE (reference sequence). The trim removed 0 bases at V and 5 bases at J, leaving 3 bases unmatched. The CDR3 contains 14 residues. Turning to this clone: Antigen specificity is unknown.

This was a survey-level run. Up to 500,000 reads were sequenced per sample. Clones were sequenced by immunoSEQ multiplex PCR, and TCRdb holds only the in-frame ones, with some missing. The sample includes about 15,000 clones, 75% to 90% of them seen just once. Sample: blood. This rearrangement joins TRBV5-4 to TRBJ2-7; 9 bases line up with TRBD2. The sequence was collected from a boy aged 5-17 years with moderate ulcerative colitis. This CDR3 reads CASSLEAGGDEQYF. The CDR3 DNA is TGTGCCAGCAGCTTGGAGGCGGGAGGGGACGAGCAGTACTTC.